The 31 T cell receptor beta chains reported below all come from one sample, sequenced in a study of T cell responses to AZD1222 COVID-19 vaccine. Sequencing used immunoSEQ multiplex PCR; TCRdb keeps in-frame clones, though not all of them. The repertoire holds 110,000 to 150,000 clones, approximately 89% seen once, with around 2.8% in the top ten. The material was peripheral blood, obtained on day 0 of AZD1222 vaccination. The origin of the receptors is an adult in good health.

The V and J genes are TRBV6-6 and TRBJ1-2, with D tentatively TRBD1 (5 bases). V shed 0 bases and J shed 7 bases, with 18 bases lying between them. Germline V CDR1 and CDR2: MNHNY, SVGAGI (reference sequence). The CDR3 consists of 16 residues. For the CDR3, the DNA is TGTGCCAGCAGTTACTCGTCGGCCAGGGTAACCGGTGGCTACACCTTC. Its translation is CASSYSSARVTGGYTF.

The chain has TRBV30 and TRBJ1-1; D unclear. The CDR3 is made up of 12 amino acids. Trimming took 4 bases from V and 7 from J, leaving 13 bases between them. The V gene's germline CDR1 is GTSNPN and CDR2 SVGIG (reference sequence). The DNA for the CDR3 is TGTGCCTGGAACTTCAGAGGCGGTGAAGCTTTCTTT. Encoded protein: CAWNFRGGEAFF.

The CDR3 coding sequence is TGTGCCACCAGTGATTTTGGGACCCACGTAGGGGGACTGGGGGAGCAGTACTTC. It is translated as CATSDFGTHVGGLGEQYF. The chain couples TRBV24-1 to TRBJ2-7; D possibly uses TRBD1 or TRBD2 (6 bases each). CDR1 and CDR2 from the germline V gene are KGHDR and SFDVKD. The CDR3 totals 18 residues. V was trimmed by 1 base and J by 7 bases, leaving 25 bases between them.

The chain carries TRBV27 and TRBJ1-5; maybe TRBD1 (5 bases). The CDR3 loop spans 15 amino acids. V gave up 2 bases and J gave up 7 bases, with 15 bases separating them. Germline CDR1 MNHEY, CDR2 SMNVEV (reference sequence). CDR3 loop: CASSLDWTQGQPQHF. CDR3 DNA: TGTGCCAGCAGTTTAGACTGGACCCAGGGCCAGCCCCAGCATTTT.

This chain connects TRBV28 to TRBJ1-1; 7 bases fit TRBD1. Germline V gives CDR1 MDHEN, CDR2 SYDVKM. V dropped 10 bases and J dropped 0; count of bases not matched to a gene: 11. CDR3 length equals 15 residues. CDR3 sequence (DNA): TGTGCCACGAACCTTAGACAGGGAATGAACACTGAAGCTTTCTTT. It codes for CATNLRQGMNTEAFF.

Concerning this clone itself: A much bigger clone sits one base away, suggesting this may be a read error. The chain joins TRBV28 to TRBJ2-7; D is uncertain. CDR3 length: 10 residues. The germline CDR1 and CDR2 sequences are MDHEN and SYDVKM. V was clipped by 6 bases and J by 4 bases, with 4 bases between them. CDR3 nucleotide sequence: TGTGCCAGCAGCCAATACGAGCAGTACTTC. Protein: CASSQYEQYF. The entire variable domain, with the rest obtained from reference TRBV28 and TRBJ2-7, is as follows: DVKVTQSSRYLVKRTGEKVFLECVQDMDHENMFWYRQDPGLGLRLIYFSYDVKMKEKGDIPEGYSVSREKKERFSLILESASTNQTSMYLCASSQYEQYFGPGTRLTVT.

V gene TRBV19 combines with J gene TRBJ2-3; D call uncertain. V lost 8 bases and J lost 6, with 12 bases in between. This CDR3 is built from 12 residues. Germline loops: CDR1 LNHDA, CDR2 SQIVND (reference sequence). The CDR3 sequence: CASQVTPDTQYF. CDR3 sequence (DNA): TGTGCCAGTCAGGTTACTCCTGATACGCAGTATTTT.

The chain joins TRBV5-4 to TRBJ1-2; D ambiguous. CDR3 length equals 12 residues. V lost 0 bases to trimming and J lost 2 bases, with 2 bases between them. Per germline, CDR1 SGHNT and CDR2 YYREEE (reference sequence). The CDR3 DNA reads as TGTGCCAGCAGCTTGGACAACTATGGCTACACCTTC. It encodes CASSLDNYGYTF. The whole variable domain, filled in from reference TRBV5-4 and TRBJ1-2, reads ETGVTQSPTHLIKTRGQQVTLRCSSQSGHNTVSWYQQALGQGPQFIFQYYREEENGRGNFPPRFSGLQFPNYSSELNVNALELDDSALYLCASSLDNYGYTFGSGTRLTVV.

This clone was detected ten times or more. V gene TRBV6-5 combines with J gene TRBJ1-6; 8 bases are shared with TRBD1. Trimming at V came to 5 bases and at J to 9 bases, leaving 9 bases not matched to a gene. CDR1 and CDR2 from the germline V gene are MNHEY and SVGAGI. This CDR3 region has 15 residues. The CDR3 DNA reads TGTGCCAGCAGTACCAGACAGGGGTACCTTTCACCCCTCCACTTT. Protein product: CASSTRQGYLSPLHF.

CDR3 loop: CASSVLQGSGYTF. CDR3 sequence (DNA): TGTGCCAGCAGCGTCCTACAGGGCTCTGGCTACACCTTC. The chain is built from TRBV9 and TRBJ1-2; tentatively, D is TRBD1 (6 bases). V lost 2 bases, J lost 7 bases, and 12 bases lay in between. Looked up from germline, CDR1 is SGDLS and CDR2 is YYNGEE. The CDR3 is made up of 13 amino acids.

This chain uses TRBV18 with TRBJ2-3; unclear D gene. V lost 3 bases and J 6 bases, leaving 4 bases between the germline ends. Per the germline V gene, CDR1 is KGHSH and CDR2 is LQKENI. There are 11 residues in the CDR3. Here the CDR3 reads CASSPLDTQYF. In DNA, the CDR3 is TGTGCCAGCTCACCTTTGGATACGCAGTATTTT.

The chain combines TRBV10-3 with TRBJ1-6; 8 positions match TRBD1. V lost 3 bases to trimming and J lost 7 bases; unmatched junction nucleotides: 8. CDR3 length: 16 residues. CDR1 is ENHRY, CDR2 SYGVKD, per germline. This CDR3 is CAISDPTGGVNSPLHF. DNA for the CDR3: TGTGCCATCAGTGATCCCACAGGGGGAGTCAATTCACCCCTCCACTTT.

The chain links TRBV4-3 to TRBJ1-4; 9 bases fit TRBD1. V was clipped by 4 bases and J by 9 bases; unmatched bases: 6. The germline gives CDR1 LGHNA, CDR2 YSLEER. This CDR3 spans 14 amino acids. The CDR3 region has the DNA TGCGCCAGCAGCCCCGGGACAGGGACCAAAAAACTGTTTTTT. Encoded protein: CASSPGTGTKKLFF.

The V gene is TRBV7-4, the J gene TRBJ1-5, with 7 bases lining up with TRBD1. CDR3 size: 16 residues. V lost 0 bases and J lost 4; bases outside the gene matches: 6. Germline lookup yields CDR1 SGHVT and CDR2 SQSDAQ. CDR3 nucleotide sequence: TGTGCCAGCAGCTTAGCGCGGACCAGGGGGAATCAGCCCCAGCATTTT. Its translation: CASSLARTRGNQPQHF. Filled out from reference TRBV7-4 and TRBJ1-5, the complete variable domain reads GAGVSQSPRYKVAKRGRDVALRCDSISGHVTLYWYRQTLGQGSEVLTYSQSDAQRDKSGRPSGRFSAERPERSVSTLKIQRTEQGDSAVYLCASSLARTRGNQPQHFGDGTRLSIL.

This chain connects TRBV7-2 to TRBJ2-1, with TRBD1 matching over 8 bases. V was clipped by 4 bases and J by 4 bases; unmatched bases: 6. The CDR3 is made up of 15 amino acids. Germline V gene data show CDR1 as SGHTA and CDR2 as FQGNSA. The CDR3, as DNA: TGTGCCAGCAGCTACGACAGGGGAGCGTACAATGAGCAGTTCTTC. Translating it yields CASSYDRGAYNEQFF. The full variable domain, with the rest looked up from reference TRBV7-2 and TRBJ2-1, is GAGVSQSPSNKVTEKGKDVELRCDPISGHTALYWYRQSLGQGLEFLIYFQGNSAPDKSGLPSDRFSAERTGGSVSTLTIQRTQQEDSAVYLCASSYDRGAYNEQFFGPGTRLTVL.

The J gene is TRBJ2-1, the V gene TRBV6-4; 8 nucleotides match TRBD2. The CDR3 is made up of 14 amino acids. V shed 3 bases, J shed 9 bases, and the junction held 7 bases outside the gene matches. Germline V gives CDR1 MRHNA, CDR2 SNTAGT. The CDR3 sequence is CASSESGGPSEQFF. CDR3 coding DNA: TGTGCCAGCAGTGAATCGGGAGGGCCGAGTGAGCAGTTCTTC.

The chain recombines TRBV6-4 with TRBJ1-2; D might be TRBD1 (5 bases). V was clipped by 0 bases and J by 7 bases, with 12 bases between them. Germline-derived CDR1 and CDR2 are MRHNA and SNTAGT. This CDR3 is 14 amino acids long. CDR3 nucleotide sequence: TGTGCCAGCAGTGACTCCGACGGGGCAGGTGGCTACACCTTC. Amino acid sequence: CASSDSDGAGGYTF.

The chain combines TRBV18 with TRBJ1-1; D perhaps matches TRBD1 (6 bases). The germline V gene encodes CDR1 KGHSH and CDR2 LQKENI. This CDR3 region has 15 residues. V was clipped by 3 bases and J by 1 base, with 12 bases between them. The CDR3 coding sequence is TGTGCCAGCTCACCTTTGACAGGTTCGAACACTGAAGCTTTCTTT. Amino acid sequence: CASSPLTGSNTEAFF.

The chain couples TRBV19 to TRBJ2-3; D gene ambiguous. Germline V gives CDR1 LNHDA, CDR2 SQIVND (reference sequence). The CDR3 extends over 11 amino acids. V was cut by 6 bases and J by 6 bases, with 7 bases left in between. The CDR3 DNA reads TGTGCCAGTAGCCGCCGTGATACGCAGTATTTT. Encoded protein: CASSRRDTQYF. Full variable domain (remainder filled in from reference TRBV19 and TRBJ2-3): DGGITQSPKYLFRKEGQNVTLSCEQNLNHDAMYWYRQDPGQGLRLIYYSQIVNDFQKGDIAEGYSVSREKKESFPLTVTSAQKNPTAFYLCASSRRDTQYFGPGTRLTVL.

The chain has TRBV12-3 or TRBV12-4 and TRBJ2-1; no clear D gene. V was trimmed by 4 bases and J by 5 bases, leaving 6 bases between them. The CDR3 has 12 amino acids. As DNA, the CDR3 is TGTGCCAGCAGTTCAAAAAACAATGAGCAGTTCTTC. Translation: CASSSKNNEQFF.

V gene TRBV16 combines with J gene TRBJ1-1; weak D call: TRBD1 (5 bases). Per the germline V gene, CDR1 is KGHSY and CDR2 is FQNENV. Deletions cut 5 bases from V and 1 base from J, with 14 bases between. The CDR3 spans 15 residues. The CDR3 DNA is TGTGCCAGCAGCGGCCACAGGTCCCCGAACACTGAAGCTTTCTTT. Translating gives CASSGHRSPNTEAFF.

V and J are TRBV7-5 and TRBJ1-2. TRBV7-5 is listed as a pseudogene. This CDR3 has 15 amino acids. CDR3 nucleotide sequence: TGTGTCAGAACCCCGCTCGCACGACCTAACTATGGCTACACCTTC. Translated, it gives CVRTPLARPNYGYTF.

This chain joins TRBV7-3 and TRBJ2-5; tentatively, D is TRBD2 (6 bases). This CDR3 region has 11 residues. With 5 bases removed from V and 7 bases from J, the gap between germline ends came to 8 bases. Germline V gene sequence: CDR1 SGHTA, CDR2 FQGTGA. The CDR3 is CASSLGGTQYF. CDR3 nucleotide sequence: TGTGCCAGCAGCCTGGGGGGGACCCAGTACTTC. The full variable domain, with the rest looked up from reference TRBV7-3 and TRBJ2-5, is GAGVSQTPSNKVTEKGKYVELRCDPISGHTALYWYRQSLGQGPEFLIYFQGTGAADDSGLPNDRFFAVRPEGSVSTLKIQRTERGDSAVYLCASSLGGTQYFGPGTRLLVL.

This chain uses TRBV4-2 with TRBJ2-4; D unresolved. Trimming took 7 bases from V and 0 from J, leaving 7 bases between them. Germline V lookup: CDR1 LGHNA, CDR2 YNFKEQ. The CDR3 runs to 13 residues. Here the CDR3 reads CASTESAKNIQYF. CDR3 nucleotides: TGTGCCAGCACAGAATCAGCCAAAAACATTCAGTACTTC.

The chain carries TRBV6-1 and TRBJ2-1, with D perhaps matching TRBD1 or TRBD2 (6 bases each). Germline V lookup: CDR1 MNHNS, CDR2 SASEGT. V was clipped by 7 bases and J by 10 bases, with 20 bases between them. The length of the CDR3 is 14 residues. CDR3 loop: CASIGGLGGGEQFF. The CDR3 DNA follows: TGTGCCAGCATCGGGGGCCTGGGCGGCGGGGAGCAGTTCTTC.

The chain has TRBV20-1 and TRBJ2-7; D gene uncertain. CDR1 and CDR2 from the germline V gene are DFQATT and SNEGSKA (reference sequence). CDR3 size: 15 residues. Trimming took off 3 bases at V and 0 bases at J, with 15 bases between the two ends. Written as DNA, the CDR3 is TGCAGTGCTAGTCTTGCGGCAGTAAGCTCCTACGAGCAGTACTTC. Protein sequence: CSASLAAVSSYEQYF.

The chain employs TRBV7-2 and TRBJ2-7; D may match TRBD1 or TRBD2 (5 bases each). Germline values: CDR1 SGHTA, CDR2 FQGNSA. The V end was cut by 3 bases, the J end by 0 bases, with 9 bases between. The CDR3 spans 14 residues. This CDR3 reads CASSFGTISYEQYF. Here the CDR3 DNA reads TGTGCCAGCAGCTTCGGGACGATCTCCTACGAGCAGTACTTC.

The gene calls are TRBV6-5 and TRBJ1-5; D not certain. The germline V gene encodes CDR1 MNHEY and CDR2 SVGAGI. Trimming shortened V by 6 bases and J by 4 bases, and 10 bases separated the two germline ends. The CDR3 runs to 13 residues. The CDR3 sequence is CASRQTVNQPQHF. In DNA, the CDR3 is TGTGCCAGCAGACAGACGGTAAATCAGCCCCAGCATTTT.

The rearrangement uses TRBV10-3 and TRBJ1-1; D not certain. V lost 3 bases to trimming and J lost 4 bases, with 15 bases between them. CDR1 is ENHRY and CDR2 is SYGVKD in the germline V gene. CDR3 length: 15 residues. CDR3 in amino acids: CAISDGEVAITEAFF. The CDR3 DNA reads as TGTGCCATCAGTGATGGTGAGGTGGCAATCACTGAAGCTTTCTTT.

The chain uses TRBV29-1 and TRBJ1-4, with D possibly being TRBD1 (6 bases). This CDR3 has 14 residues. Trimming cost V 4 bases and J 0 bases, with 9 bases left between them. CDR1 SQVTM and CDR2 ANQGSEA come from the germline V gene. This CDR3 reads CSVARGATNEKLFF. The DNA for the CDR3 is TGCAGCGTTGCCAGGGGAGCAACTAATGAAAAACTGTTTTTT.

The V gene is TRBV30, the J gene TRBJ1-6; maybe TRBD1 (5 bases). Germline V gene lookup returns CDR1 GTSNPN and CDR2 SVGIG (reference sequence). This CDR3 has 12 residues. The CDR3 DNA sequence: TGTGCTGAGGCCAGGGATAATTCACCCCTCCACTTT. This encodes CAEARDNSPLHF.